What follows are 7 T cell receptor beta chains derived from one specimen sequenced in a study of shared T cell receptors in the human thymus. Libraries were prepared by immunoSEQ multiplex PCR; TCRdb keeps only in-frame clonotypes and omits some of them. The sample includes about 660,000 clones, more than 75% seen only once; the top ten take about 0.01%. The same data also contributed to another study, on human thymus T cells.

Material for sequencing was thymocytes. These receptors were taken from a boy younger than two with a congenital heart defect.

For the CDR3, the DNA is TGTGCCTGGAGTGGGACAAGAACTTCCCGTTACGAGCAGTACTTC. This translates into CAWSGTRTSRYEQYF. The gene calls are TRBV30 and TRBJ2-7, with D possibly TRBD1 on 5 matching bases. Germline lookup yields CDR1 GTSNPN and CDR2 SVGIG (reference sequence). V was pared by 1 base and J by 4 bases, with 17 bases between. This CDR3 has 15 amino acids.

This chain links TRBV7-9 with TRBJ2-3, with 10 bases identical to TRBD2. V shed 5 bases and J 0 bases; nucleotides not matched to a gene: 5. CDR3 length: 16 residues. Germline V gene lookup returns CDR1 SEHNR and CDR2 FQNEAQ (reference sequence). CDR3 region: CASSPKGLASTDTQYF. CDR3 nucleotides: TGTGCCAGCAGCCCGAAGGGACTAGCGAGCACAGATACGCAGTATTTT.

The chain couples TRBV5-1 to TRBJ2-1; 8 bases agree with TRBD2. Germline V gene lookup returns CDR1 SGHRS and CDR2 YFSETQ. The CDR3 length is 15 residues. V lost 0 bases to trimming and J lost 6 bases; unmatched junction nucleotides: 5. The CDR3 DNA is TGCGCCAGCAGCTTGGGAGTAGCGGGACTCAATGAGCAGTTCTTC. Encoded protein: CASSLGVAGLNEQFF. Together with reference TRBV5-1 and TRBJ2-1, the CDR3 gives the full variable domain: KAGVTQTPRYLIKTRGQQVTLSCSPISGHRSVSWYQQTPGQGLQFLFEYFSETQRNKGNFPGRFSGRQFSNSRSEMNVSTLELGDSALYLCASSLGVAGLNEQFFGPGTRLTVL.

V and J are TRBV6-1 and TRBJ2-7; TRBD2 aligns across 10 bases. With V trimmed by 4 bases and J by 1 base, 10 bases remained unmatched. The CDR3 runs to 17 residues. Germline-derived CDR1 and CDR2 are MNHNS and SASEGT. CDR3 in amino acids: CASSGAGTSVGSYEQYF. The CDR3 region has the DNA TGTGCCAGCAGTGGCGCCGGGACTAGCGTGGGATCCTACGAGCAGTACTTC.

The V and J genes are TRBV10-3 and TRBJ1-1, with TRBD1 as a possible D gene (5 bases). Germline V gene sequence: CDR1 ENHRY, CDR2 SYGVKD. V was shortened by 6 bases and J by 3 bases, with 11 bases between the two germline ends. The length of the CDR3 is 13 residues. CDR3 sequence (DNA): TGTGCCATCAGAGCGCAGGGCGACACTGAAGCTTTCTTT. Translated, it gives CAIRAQGDTEAFF.

The CDR3 sequence is CASSPPPGVHEQYF. Written as DNA, the CDR3 is TGTGCCAGCTCACCACCGCCAGGGGTCCACGAGCAGTACTTC. The V gene is TRBV18, the J gene TRBJ2-7; the D gene is possibly TRBD1 (6 bases). The CDR3 is made up of 14 amino acids. Germline V gives CDR1 KGHSH, CDR2 LQKENI. V was clipped by 0 bases and J by 5 bases, with 11 bases between them.

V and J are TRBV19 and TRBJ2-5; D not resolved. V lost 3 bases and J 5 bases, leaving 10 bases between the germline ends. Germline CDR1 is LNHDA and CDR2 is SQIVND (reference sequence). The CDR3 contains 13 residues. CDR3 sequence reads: CASSMGSQETQYF. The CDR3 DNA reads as TGTGCCAGTAGTATGGGTAGCCAGGAGACCCAGTACTTC.